The clone carrying this T cell receptor beta chain was picked up a small number of times. What it recognizes is unknown. The sample comes from a study of beta chain features in type 1 diabetes. Study conclusions and caveats: TCRB CDR3s were moderately but significantly shorter in Type 1 diabetes patients in all four CD4+ subsets.

The sequenced template was cDNA made from the entire isolated RNA. Assay used: immunoSEQ multiplex PCR; TCRdb lists only in-frame clones, some missing. There are more than 550,000 clones in the sample; about an eighth occur only once, and approximately 0.042% lies in the top ten. The CDR3 has 12 residues. Trimming stripped 8 bases from V and 4 bases from J, with 9 bases between. Germline V CDR1 and CDR2: LNHNV, YYDKDF (reference sequence). The sample was naive CD4+ T cells from blood. The origin of this receptor is a man between 18 and 29 years old with type 1 diabetes. The chain recombines TRBV15 with TRBJ1-5; no reliable D call. CDR3 sequence: CATSEVNQPQHF. The CDR3 DNA sequence: TGTGCCACCTCGGAGGTTAATCAGCCCCAGCATTTT.